This record covers a single T cell receptor beta chain. This clone was picked up a small number of times. Its antigen has not been determined. No base quality information exists; no much larger clone differs at one position. The record originates from a study of cytomegalovirus exposure and HLA in healthy donors (dated by TCRdb to about 2017). Regarding the complete study: According to an earlier analysis of a few hundred of the donors, 150 million to 200 million T cells yielded some 120 million unique TCR beta sequences and less than 300 Gb of sequence data. An early release that covered 640 HLA-typed donors contained around 300 gigabases of sequencing data and about 84 million unique TCR sequences. Of the roughly 400 genotyped donors, about 80% fell in the genetic ancestry cluster associated with self-reported Caucasian donors. The study aimed to test whether cataloging public T cell receptors could reveal signatures of past pathogen exposure. The study profiled the T cell repertoires of 500 to 800 subjects by immunosequencing and related them to cytomegalovirus serostatus. In addition to the first cohort of 650 to 800 subjects, a separate validation cohort of about 120 different subjects was used. To predict cytomegalovirus infection status, the study combined high-throughput TCR immunosequencing, statistical association of individual TCRs with disease status, and machine learning. A later analysis re-examined previously published TCR beta repertoires from roughly 720 donors and added high-resolution HLA genotyping to investigate patterns of TCR occurrence. Rather than drawing on any new phenotypic data, the later analysis identified candidate immune exposures from TCR beta sequences and the way those sequences occurred across donors. To decide whether each TCR beta V gene segment behaved as functional or pseudogenic, an earlier analysis of approximately 620 of the donors relied on high-throughput TCR beta sequencing. Donor age, sex, ethnicity and CMV serostatus were compiled alongside the repertoire data. A later genetic analysis used genome-wide SNP genotypes for about three fifths of the 666 donors, treating that subset as a discovery cohort. All discovery cohort repertoires had been generated using a single sequencing platform. Class I and class II HLA loci were covered by the typing at four-digit resolution. Typing coverage varied by locus: about 629-630 donors for A, B, C, DRB1 and DQB1; about 520 for DQA1; around 570 for DPA1; roughly 450 for DPB1. Because of strong linkage in the cohort, roughly five DR-DQ haplotypes were treated as single units for association and clustering. Among about 410 genotyped donors of the cohort, an average of about 240,000 unique TCR beta nucleotide sequences was sequenced per donor, of which about 19% were non-productive.

Study-wide findings and limitations: Because HLA typing was unavailable for some donors at each locus, only the typed subset was used in association tests. The study gave a list of around 170 TCR beta chains associated with cytomegalovirus. In an earlier analysis of roughly 500 of the donors, most TCR beta V segments appeared in productive rearrangements about 87% or about 30% of the time, broadly matching IMGT annotations. The classifier was reported to diagnose cytomegalovirus status with high specificity and sensitivity in both the original cohort and the validation cohort. In a later analysis, several top co-occurrence clusters were reported to appear linked to parvovirus B19, influenza, CMV and Epstein-Barr virus. Across donors, most TCR sequences were observed very rarely, whereas some public TCRs were present in many individuals. The authors suggested that the approach could potentially be extended to other disease states and immunological phenotypes. Correlated functional status among segregating V segments might be attributable to linkage disequilibrium, but an unknown experimental factor could not be ruled out. For the cohort, immune exposure information was limited to CMV serostatus. Specific HLA alleles were associated with 15,000 to 20,000 TCR beta sequences at a false discovery rate of 0.05 in a later analysis. A later analysis found that HLA-associated TCR beta chains were more clonally expanded and had lower generation probabilities than equally common non-associated chains. Seventeen rarely observed V segments, including chromosome 9 orphons, were excluded from the earlier analysis of a few hundred of the donors because counts were too low. Strong co-occurrence of HLA alleles, especially DR and DQ, made assigning TCR associations to individual alleles difficult. V-gene and J-gene trimming of TCR beta chains was associated with a missense DCLRE1C variant in a later genetic analysis, and the association was replicated in an independent cohort. In this cohort, only TCR beta chains were sequenced, and detectable features were limited by the absence of alpha or paired-chain data. A few of the identified cytomegalovirus-associated TCR beta chains were confirmed in vitro to be specific for cytomegalovirus antigens. Roughly uniform sequencing depth across donors was assumed in presence/absence analyses, although this assumption may not hold. A later analysis found that most CMV-associated TCR beta chains appeared HLA-restricted, with HLA associations seemingly driven largely by CMV exposure. A cluster of highly shared sequence variants was judged likely to represent a technical artifact of the sequencing pipeline. According to a later analysis, TCR association rates differed among HLA loci, with DRB1 alleles showing the most associated TCRs and HLA-C alleles showing the fewest. The 87-base-pair reads could not distinguish some IMGT-functional V segments, including TRBV6-2 and TRBV6-3, so those segments were excluded. A further reported finding was that TCR beta sequences accurately predicted the HLA-A and HLA-B alleles for most subjects in the first cohort. A later genetic analysis reported fewer N-insertions in productive TCRs among donors in an Asian-associated ancestry cluster than the roughly 700-donor mean.

The cohort was made up of roughly 670 healthy bone marrow donors. At the time of sampling, every cohort member was nominally healthy, though immune exposures that went unrecorded were likely present. The donor tested CMV seropositive, placing the donor among the roughly 300 seropositive members of the cohort. Each donor provided a peripheral blood sample, and peripheral blood mononuclear cells were used for TCR beta sequencing. Genomic DNA was extracted from the blood cell samples with the Qiagen DNeasy Blood Extraction Kit. Library method: the immunoSEQ multiplex PCR assay. A mixture of 60 forward primers for TCR Vbeta segments and 13 reverse primers for TCR Jbeta segments was used in the multiplex PCR. Amplification of the CDR3 region of rearranged TCR beta genes was performed with a multiplex PCR assay on genomic DNA. The amplified TCR beta libraries were sequenced on the Illumina HiSeq System as 87-base-pair reads. The source study handled its data this way. A later analysis counted 65 million to 90 million unique TCR beta chains across the 640 or so repertoires, and 9.5 million to 11 million of these chains were shared by at least two donors. Raw reads were error-corrected and collapsed into unique sequences with a nearest-neighbor algorithm that merged closely related sequences to remove PCR and sequencing errors. Alignment of CDR3 sequences to IMGT reference sequences was used to assign V, D and J gene segments. For a sequence to be retained, at least a six-nucleotide match to both a V gene segment and a J gene segment was required. A rearrangement counted as productive if the CDR3 had no stop codons and remained in frame with V and J, and every other rearrangement counted as non-productive. Following IMGT convention, CDR3 was defined as the stretch from the second conserved V-encoded cysteine up to the conserved J-encoded phenylalanine. The earlier analysis of fewer than 750 of the donors excluded sequences that lacked an unambiguous match to a single V gene segment. An earlier analysis of several hundred of the donors called V segments functional above 56.7% productive rearrangements and segregating when the between-donor standard deviation exceeded 5%. A statistical classification framework was built for diagnosing cytomegalovirus status from the catalog of TCR beta chain sequences. In a later analysis, TCR nucleotide sequences were compared against IMGT/GENE-DB human TR gene sequences so that V and J genes could be assigned. A later analysis assigned CDR3 sequences and most-parsimonious VDJ recombination scenarios with the TCRdist pipeline. In a later analysis, each TCR beta chain was defined by its CDR3 amino acid sequence together with its V-gene family, and reads lacking a unique V-gene family were excluded. In a later analysis, around 650 highly shared, low-generation-probability nucleotide sequences were removed to address suspected cross-contamination and a sequencing artifact. In a later analysis, a clonal expansion index was calculated for each public chain from normalized within-repertoire ranks of inferred template counts. In a later analysis, generation probabilities were computed using a VDJ recombination model fitted to out-of-frame rearrangements, and the results were checked against IGoR. A later analysis scored TCR-TCR, TCR-HLA and TCR-CMV co-occurrence with hypergeometric tests, applying a repertoire-size bias correction to TCR pairs. False discovery rates were estimated in a later analysis by permuting HLA or CMV assignments 20 times. A later analysis grouped co-occurring TCRs with DBSCAN, adding TCRdist sequence similarity when clustering within HLA-allele-positive subsets. Co-occurrence clustering excluded repertoires with fewer than 30,000 or more than 120,000 public chains, plus five with anomalous nucleotide sharing. Drawn from immuneACCESS, this table holds only the in-frame rearrangements with V and J called that TCRdb kept. Clones are partly lost; checked studies trace under half to an unresolved V gene and leave the rest unexplained. The V and J calls and clone size come from that table; D and trimming were worked out from the DNA. The sample profile shows about 160,000 clones; 70% to 85% of them were found once. The ten largest make up around 2% of the sample.

The germline V gene encodes CDR1 MDHEN and CDR2 SYDVKM. CDR3 length: 14 amino acids, cysteine to phenylalanine. Of the read, only the CDR3 DNA is kept; its 42 bases are in frame from base 1. V gives up 5 bases and J gives up 11 bases, and the segment between their germline ends measures 21 bases. The sample comprised PBMCs. Recombination joined TRBV28 with TRBJ1-1, and perhaps TRBD1 as D gene, on 6 matching bases. The TCR was taken from a man aged 50 to 60 in good health and CMV-seropositive. This receptor carries the CDR3 CASSPTTSTGRAFF. The DNA is as follows: TGTGCCAGCAGTCCTACCACCAGTACAGGGCGCGCTTTCTTT.